The next 26 T cell receptor beta chains were all read from a single sample in a study of CD4+ T cells in melanoma. This table comes from immunoSEQ multiplex PCR, and its TCRdb copy is limited to in-frame clones, with some not included. This table has roughly 10,000 clones, 78% appearing once. The sequenced material came from cells from a culture (not recorded whether cultured in vitro). Receptors originate from a human donor with melanoma.

V and J are TRBV2 and TRBJ2-5, with D possibly matching TRBD2 (6 bases). This CDR3 region has 15 residues. From germline, CDR1 is SNHLY and CDR2 FYNNEI. Trimming took off 6 bases at V and 2 bases at J, with 16 bases between the two ends. The CDR3 sequence: CASSFSSRGQETQYF. The CDR3 region has the DNA TGTGCCAGCAGCTTCAGCTCCCGGGGGCAAGAGACCCAGTACTTC.

This clone appeared a single time. The J gene is TRBJ2-2, the V gene TRBV19; maybe TRBD1 (5 bases). Trimming took off 1 base at V and 7 bases at J, with 7 bases between the two ends. Per the germline V gene, CDR1 is LNHDA and CDR2 is SQIVND (reference sequence). This CDR3 is built from 13 residues. CDR3 region: CASSIGQIGELFF. CDR3 nucleotides: TGTGCCAGTAGTATAGGACAGATCGGGGAGCTGTTTTTT.

The chain carries TRBV5-1 and TRBJ1-4; 12 positions match TRBD1. The CDR3 spans 14 residues. J gave up 6 bases and V 4 bases, and 1 base lay outside the gene matches. From germline, CDR1 is SGHRS and CDR2 YFSETQ. The CDR3 protein is CASSRDRGHEKLFF. CDR3 sequence (DNA): TGCGCCAGCAGCCGGGACAGGGGGCATGAAAAACTGTTTTTT.

Only a few counts were recorded for this clone. The chain recombines TRBV5-1 with TRBJ2-1, with D perhaps being TRBD1 or TRBD2 (5 bases each). The CDR3 has 15 amino acids. Trimming took off 1 base at V and 6 bases at J, with 14 bases between the two ends. Germline V gene lookup returns CDR1 SGHRS and CDR2 YFSETQ. The CDR3 bases are TGCGCCAGCAGCTTGTCCGGGGCAGGCCCCAATGAGCAGTTCTTC. As protein: CASSLSGAGPNEQFF.

This clone showed up just once. The V call is TRBV6-1, the J call TRBJ1-1; no firm D call. Germline CDR1 MNHNS, CDR2 SASEGT. This CDR3 comprises 14 residues. Trimming stripped 0 bases from V and 11 bases from J, with 16 bases between. CDR3 nucleotide sequence: TGTGCCAGCAGTGAAGCGTCCATCGGCAGGCGGGCTTTCTTT. Protein sequence: CASSEASIGRRAFF.

The V call is TRBV10-1, the J call TRBJ1-1; no clear D gene. This CDR3 is built from 14 residues. Germline CDR1 is WNHNN and CDR2 is SYGVQD (reference sequence). The V gene lost 5 bases and the J gene lost 7 bases, with 17 bases spanning the gap. CDR3 protein: CASSPRTPDGEAFF. The CDR3 DNA is TGCGCCAGCAGTCCCCGGACCCCGGACGGTGAAGCTTTCTTT.

This clone was seen only a few times. The genes are TRBV7-3 and TRBJ1-1; no reliable D call. CDR3 length: 13 amino acids. Between the trimmed V and J ends, which lost 2 bases and 1 base, there was a span of 5 bases. CDR1 and CDR2 from the germline V gene are SGHTA and FQGTGA. CDR3 amino acids: CASSLSGNTEAFF. CDR3 DNA sequence: TGTGCCAGCAGCTTATCCGGGAACACTGAAGCTTTCTTT.

The rearrangement links TRBV6-5 to TRBJ1-1; 9 bases are a match to TRBD1. CDR1 is MNHEY, CDR2 SVGAGI, per germline. V lost 6 bases, J lost 4 bases, and 6 bases stayed unmatched. CDR3 length: 14 amino acids. The CDR3 loop reads CASSPGDRATEAFF. CDR3 bases: TGTGCCAGCAGCCCCGGGGACAGGGCCACTGAAGCTTTCTTT.

This chain links TRBV5-5 with TRBJ1-1; D unresolved. The V end was cut by 5 bases, the J end by 4 bases, with 18 bases between. The CDR3 has 15 residues. Per the germline V gene, CDR1 is SGHKS and CDR2 is YYEKEE (reference sequence). The chain's CDR3 is CASRKGTGDGTEAFF. CDR3 DNA: TGTGCCAGCAGGAAGGGTACTGGTGATGGCACTGAAGCTTTCTTT.

The chain uses TRBV9 and TRBJ2-3, with D possibly being TRBD2 (5 bases). Germline V gene lookup returns CDR1 SGDLS and CDR2 YYNGEE. The CDR3 totals 16 residues. The ends were cut back, 0 bases at V and 4 bases at J, with 15 bases in the middle. The CDR3 region is CASSVEGGSSPDTQYF. The DNA of the CDR3 is TGTGCCAGCAGCGTAGAGGGCGGGTCCAGCCCAGATACGCAGTATTTT.

The V and J genes are TRBV5-6 and TRBJ1-2; 9 bases align to TRBD1. The CDR3 consists of 15 residues. V was pared by 2 bases and J by 5 bases, with 7 bases of the junction left unmatched. CDR1 SGHDT and CDR2 YYEEEE come from the germline V gene. The CDR3 spells CASSLWDRAEYGYTF. In DNA form, the CDR3 reads TGTGCCAGCAGCTTATGGGACAGGGCCGAATATGGCTACACCTTC.

This rearrangement joins TRBV3-1 (or the pseudogene TRBV3-2) to TRBJ2-5; 9 nucleotides agree with TRBD2. Germline V gene lookup returns CDR1 LGHDT and CDR2 YNNKEL (reference sequence). The CDR3 covers 17 residues. V dropped 4 bases and J dropped 3; count of bases not matched to a gene: 12. CDR3 amino acids: CASSRMLSGGKEETQYF. The CDR3, as DNA: TGTGCCAGCAGCCGGATGTTAAGCGGGGGGAAAGAAGAGACCCAGTACTTC.

The chain has TRBV12-5 and TRBJ2-3; 8 bases map to TRBD2. This CDR3 comprises 18 residues. Trimming at V came to 2 bases and at J to 2 bases, leaving 12 bases not matched to a gene. Germline assignment: CDR1 LGHNT and CDR2 FRNRAP. The CDR3, as DNA: TGTGCTAGTGGTTTGCCCGGACTGGGCGGGGGGTCCACAGATACGCAGTATTTT. It translates to CASGLPGLGGGSTDTQYF.

The chain combines TRBV9 with TRBJ2-1; 8 bases are a match to TRBD2. The ends lost 0 bases at V and 4 bases at J; junction bases unmatched: 3. This CDR3 has 15 amino acids. Germline values: CDR1 SGDLS, CDR2 YYNGEE. The CDR3 coding sequence is TGTGCCAGCAGCGTAGATAGCGGGACTTACAATGAGCAGTTCTTC. Translated: CASSVDSGTYNEQFF.

The chain carries TRBV7-8 and TRBJ2-7; D uncertain. CDR3 length: 13 amino acids. The V end lost 1 base, the J end lost 3 bases, and 7 bases lay between the germline ends. Germline V gene sequence: CDR1 SGHVS, CDR2 FQNEAQ. CDR3 in amino acids: CASSLGAIYEQYF. The CDR3 bases are TGTGCCAGCAGCTTAGGGGCCATCTACGAGCAGTACTTC. The variable domain in full, with the rest retrieved from reference TRBV7-8 and TRBJ2-7, is GAGVSQSPRYKVAKRGQDVALRCDPISGHVSLFWYQQALGQGPEFLTYFQNEAQLDKSGLPSDRFFAERPEGSVSTLKIQRTQQEDSAVYLCASSLGAIYEQYFGPGTRLTVT.

This clone was detected a few times. The chain couples TRBV5-1 to TRBJ2-3; D tentatively reads TRBD1 or TRBD2 (5 bases each). CDR1 is SGHRS, CDR2 YFSETQ, per germline. The CDR3 spans 14 residues. The V end was cut by 4 bases, the J end by 4 bases, with 13 bases between. The CDR3 loop is CASSRSRGADTQYF. CDR3 sequence (DNA): TGCGCCAGCAGCCGGAGCCGAGGGGCAGATACGCAGTATTTT.

The rearrangement joins TRBV13 to TRBJ2-5; no reliable D call. This CDR3 is built from 13 residues. Deletions cut 5 bases from V and 4 bases from J, with 11 bases between. Germline values: CDR1 PRHDT, CDR2 FYEKMQ (reference sequence). The chain's CDR3 is CASSIHPTETQYF. In DNA, the CDR3 is TGTGCCAGCAGCATCCACCCTACAGAGACCCAGTACTTC.

This clone turned up a few times. The chain links TRBV6-4 to TRBJ2-1; the D gene is possibly TRBD2 (6 bases). Trimming pared 10 bases from V and 10 bases from J, leaving 23 bases between. Germline assignment: CDR1 MRHNA and CDR2 SNTAGT. The CDR3 sequence is 14 residues long. The CDR3: CATLEPGGRTEQFF. In nucleotides, the CDR3 is TGTGCCACCCTAGAACCCGGGGGTCGAACGGAGCAGTTCTTC.

The chain employs TRBV2 and TRBJ1-1; the D is unclear. Trimming took 2 bases from V and 0 from J, leaving 4 bases between them. The CDR3 is 13 residues long. Germline V CDR1 and CDR2: SNHLY, FYNNEI. CDR3 sequence reads: CASSEWLNTEAFF. CDR3 DNA sequence: TGTGCCAGCAGTGAATGGTTGAACACTGAAGCTTTCTTT.

The V and J genes are TRBV19 and TRBJ2-7, with 11 bases identical to TRBD1. This CDR3 spans 16 amino acids. After removal of 4 bases from V and 4 bases from J, the junction contained 9 bases not matched to a gene. The germline gives CDR1 LNHDA, CDR2 SQIVND (reference sequence). CDR3 DNA sequence: TGTGCCAGTAGTAACCTCGGACAGGGGGCATTTTACGAGCAGTACTTC. This sequence encodes CASSNLGQGAFYEQYF.

The rearrangement joins TRBV4-1 to TRBJ2-3; D is possibly TRBD2 (5 bases). CDR1 MGHRA and CDR2 YSYEKL come from the germline V gene. The CDR3 consists of 15 residues. The V end lost 1 base, the J end lost 2 bases, and 10 bases lay between the germline ends. In DNA form, the CDR3 reads TGCGCCAGCAGCCAAGGATACGGGGACACAGATACGCAGTATTTT. Translating gives CASSQGYGDTDTQYF.

The chain joins TRBV5-1 to TRBJ1-6; a weak D match, TRBD1 (6 bases). From germline, CDR1 is SGHRS and CDR2 YFSETQ. The CDR3 totals 13 residues. Trimming stripped 8 bases from V and 8 bases from J, with 14 bases between. This CDR3 is CASRDNDDSPLHF. The CDR3 DNA sequence: TGCGCCAGTCGGGACAACGACGATTCACCCCTCCACTTT. Based on the CDR3 plus reference TRBV5-1 and TRBJ1-6, the full variable domain is KAGVTQTPRYLIKTRGQQVTLSCSPISGHRSVSWYQQTPGQGLQFLFEYFSETQRNKGNFPGRFSGRQFSNSRSEMNVSTLELGDSALYLCASRDNDDSPLHFGNGTRLTVT.

V gene TRBV5-1 combines with J gene TRBJ1-2; D not resolved. The CDR3 loop spans 12 amino acids. Germline values: CDR1 SGHRS, CDR2 YFSETQ. The V gene lost 2 bases and the J gene lost 7 bases, with 9 bases spanning the gap. The CDR3, as DNA: TGCGCCAGCAGCTTAATGGCGGGTGGCTACACCTTC. This codes for CASSLMAGGYTF.

CDR3 region: CASSSDDGTSGDTDTQYF. The CDR3 DNA is TGTGCCAGCAGCTCGGACGATGGGACTAGCGGGGATACAGATACGCAGTATTTT. The chain is built from TRBV7-6 and TRBJ2-3, with 13 nucleotides matching TRBD2. The CDR3 runs to 18 residues. Germline CDR1 SGHVS, CDR2 FNYEAQ. Trimming cost V 4 bases and J 3 bases; bases outside gene matches: 10.

The chain links TRBV6-6 to TRBJ1-1; D is unclear. Trimming stripped 5 bases from V and 2 bases from J, with 6 bases between. Germline loops: CDR1 MNHNY, CDR2 SVGAGI (reference sequence). This CDR3 is built from 12 residues. The chain's CDR3 is CASSPSNTEAFF. CDR3 nucleotide sequence: TGTGCCAGCAGTCCCTCTAACACTGAAGCTTTCTTT.

The rearrangement joins TRBV30 to TRBJ1-2, with D hard to call. This CDR3 has 13 amino acids. The germline gives CDR1 GTSNPN, CDR2 SVGIG (reference sequence). Trimming removed 2 bases at V and 3 bases at J, with 10 bases between. CDR3 nucleotide sequence: TGTGCCTGGAGTCCCGCAACAGACTATGGCTACACCTTC. This gives the protein CAWSPATDYGYTF.